This T cell receptor (beta chain) was found in a study of cytomegalovirus exposure and HLA in healthy donors. Points from the study as a whole: In a later analysis, DRB1 alleles had the most associated TCRs; HLA-C alleles the fewest. According to an earlier analysis, most TCR beta V segments yielded productive rearrangements about 90% or about 30% of the time.

Worth noting for this clone: The antigen remains unidentified.

Primers: 60 Vbeta forward and 13 Jbeta reverse. Sequencing was performed with immunoSEQ multiplex PCR; in TCRdb, only in-frame clones are kept and a portion is missing. Of 55,000 to 85,000 clones in the sample, 86% were seen once. The clonotype comes from a woman in her twenties or thirties in good health and CMV-seronegative. Sample: PBMCs.

CDR3 DNA: TGTGCCAGCACCGGGGCGGGAAAGGCAGATACGCAGTATTTT. Protein sequence: CASTGAGKADTQYF. This chain joins TRBV28 and TRBJ2-3, with D tentatively TRBD2 (6 bases). The CDR3 runs 14 residues. The ends were cut back, 7 bases at V and 4 bases at J, with 15 bases in the middle. The germline gives CDR1 MDHEN, CDR2 SYDVKM. The complete variable domain, with remaining parts taken from reference TRBV28 and TRBJ2-3, reads DVKVTQSSRYLVKRTGEKVFLECVQDMDHENMFWYRQDPGLGLRLIYFSYDVKMKEKGDIPEGYSVSREKKERFSLILESASTNQTSMYLCASTGAGKADTQYFGPGTRLTVL.